This passage covers 17 T cell receptor beta chains from one sample sequenced in a study of cytomegalovirus exposure and HLA in healthy donors (dated by TCRdb to 2017 to 2019). Library creation used the immunoSEQ multiplex PCR assay. The multiplex PCR relied on a mix of 60 forward primers for TCR Vbeta segments and 13 reverse primers for TCR Jbeta segments. The clones in this table, taken by TCRdb from immuneACCESS, are in-frame only. Not every clone is retained; where verified, under half of the shortfall comes from an unresolved V gene, and the cause of the rest is unknown. The sample yields 150,000 or so clones; about four fifths were counted once. The leading ten clones occupy 1% of the sample. The sequenced sample consisted of PBMCs. Every receptor here comes from a woman between 50 and 59 years old in good health and CMV-seropositive.

This clone was seen a few times. Other DNA sequences in this specimen translate into the identical CDR3. The rearrangement joins TRBV16 to TRBJ1-2, with 11 bases aligning to TRBD1. The CDR3 has 15 amino acids. Looked up from germline, CDR1 is KGHSY and CDR2 is FQNENV. J was trimmed by 8 bases and V by 0 bases; bases with no gene match: 5. CDR3 region: CASSQSGGQGEGYTF. The CDR3, as DNA: TGTGCCAGCAGCCAATCTGGGGGACAGGGGGAAGGCTACACCTTC.

V and J are TRBV7-3 and TRBJ2-3, with D possibly matching TRBD1 (5 bases). The germline CDR1 and CDR2 sequences are SGHTA and FQGTGA. This CDR3 is 14 amino acids long. V gave up 4 bases and J gave up 4 bases, with 12 bases separating them. In DNA form, the CDR3 reads TGTGCCAGCAGCTCTGGCAGGGTCGCAGATACGCAGTATTTT. Translation gives CASSSGRVADTQYF.

V is TRBV4-3 and J is TRBJ2-1; D is unresolved. Germline-derived CDR1 and CDR2 are LGHNA and YSLEER. This CDR3 is 14 amino acids long. V was clipped by 0 bases and J by 5 bases, with 8 bases between them. The CDR3 coding sequence is TGCGCCAGCAGCCAAGAAATCCTTAACAATGAGCAGTTCTTC. It encodes CASSQEILNNEQFF.

The chain couples TRBV11-1 to TRBJ1-2, with D uncertain. Trimming cost V 3 bases and J 6 bases, with 8 bases left between them. Looked up from germline, CDR1 is SGHAT and CDR2 is FQDESV (reference sequence). The CDR3 loop spans 12 amino acids. DNA of the CDR3: TGTGCCAGCAGCTTTGTGGGCGATGGCTACACCTTC. Residues: CASSFVGDGYTF.

The gene calls are TRBV19 and TRBJ1-5; D is perhaps TRBD1 (6 bases). Trimming cost V 4 bases and J 3 bases, with 10 bases left between them. This CDR3 has 14 amino acids. Germline CDR1 and CDR2: LNHDA and SQIVND (reference sequence). The CDR3 protein is CASSTGEFNQPQHF. In DNA form, the CDR3 reads TGTGCCAGTAGTACAGGGGAGTTCAATCAGCCCCAGCATTTT.

The V and J genes are TRBV4-3 and TRBJ2-5; TRBD2 might be the D (5 bases). The end of the DNA aligns better with TRBJ2-7, so the J call may be wrong. This CDR3 has 15 amino acids. Germline V gives CDR1 LGHNA, CDR2 YSLEER. In DNA form, the CDR3 reads TGCGCCAGCAGCCAAGTTCGGGGTACCACCTACGAGCAGTACTTC. This gives the protein CASSQVRGTTYEQYF.

V usage is TRBV9 and J usage is TRBJ2-7; TRBD2 matches at 7 bases. From germline, CDR1 is SGDLS and CDR2 YYNGEE. V shed 3 bases, J shed 4 bases, and the junction held 10 bases outside the gene matches. This CDR3 has 15 amino acids. This CDR3 reads CASSASSGDGYEQYF. The CDR3 nucleotides are TGTGCCAGCAGCGCCTCAAGCGGGGACGGGTACGAGCAGTACTTC.

CDR3 in amino acids: CASSWTSGTDTQYF. The CDR3 DNA sequence: TGTGCCAGCAGCTGGACTAGCGGCACAGATACGCAGTATTTT. V is TRBV9 and J is TRBJ2-3; 9 nucleotides align to TRBD2. Germline loops: CDR1 SGDLS, CDR2 YYNGEE. V shed 4 bases, J shed 1 base, and the junction held 1 base outside the gene matches. The length of the CDR3 is 14 residues.

This clone was recorded once. The rearrangement uses TRBV4-1 and TRBJ2-7, with D perhaps matching TRBD1 (6 bases). V lost 1 base and J 7 bases, leaving 14 bases between the germline ends. Germline V CDR1 and CDR2: MGHRA, YSYEKL. The CDR3 sequence is 14 residues long. This CDR3 reads CASSQGSGVREQYF. CDR3 in DNA: TGCGCCAGCAGCCAAGGTTCAGGGGTACGGGAGCAGTACTTC.

In its sample, this clone was seen once. The junction shows a germline mismatch at one end, possibly a read error. This chain connects TRBV7-9 to TRBJ1-4; 8 bases align to TRBD1. Germline-derived CDR1 and CDR2 are SEHNR and FQNEAQ (reference sequence). The CDR3 sequence is 16 residues long. As DNA, the CDR3 is TGTTCCAGCAGGCCGGGACAGGCGGCCGCCCTCGAAAAACTGTTTTTT. Translating it yields CSSRPGQAAALEKLFF. Based on the CDR3 plus reference TRBV7-9 and TRBJ1-4, the full variable domain is DTGVSQNPRHKITKRGQNVTFRCDPISEHNRLYWYRQTLGQGPEFLTYFQNEAQLEKSRLLSDRFSAERPKGSFSTLEIQRTEQGDSAMYLCSSRPGQAAALEKLFFGSGTQLSVL.

This chain uses TRBV7-8 with TRBJ1-1; D call uncertain. The CDR3 loop spans 13 amino acids. Trimming removed 1 base from V and 4 bases from J, with 7 bases in between. Germline V gives CDR1 SGHVS, CDR2 FQNEAQ. CDR3 sequence reads: CASSLGTATEAFF. CDR3 bases: TGTGCCAGCAGCTTAGGTACAGCCACTGAAGCTTTCTTT.

The rearrangement uses TRBV11-2 and TRBJ1-4; D might be TRBD1 (5 bases). Germline V gene lookup returns CDR1 SGHAT and CDR2 FQNNGV. Trimming removed 5 bases at V and 0 bases at J, with 22 bases between. This CDR3 region has 19 residues. CDR3 residues: CASSPPPPTGYATNEKLFF. CDR3 in DNA: TGTGCCAGCAGCCCTCCTCCCCCCACAGGATATGCAACTAATGAAAAACTGTTTTTT.

V is TRBV7-3 and J is TRBJ2-1; 7 positions agree with TRBD2. The CDR3 sequence is 15 residues long. V shed 6 bases, J shed 2 bases, and the junction held 7 bases outside the gene matches. The germline CDR1 and CDR2 sequences are SGHTA and FQGTGA. Here the CDR3 reads CASSRLAVTYNEQFF. The DNA of the CDR3 is TGTGCCAGCAGTCGCCTAGCGGTTACCTACAATGAGCAGTTCTTC.

The chain joins TRBV18 to TRBJ2-7; TRBD1 matches at 10 bases. Germline V gene lookup returns CDR1 KGHSH and CDR2 LQKENI. Trimming took 6 bases from V and 0 from J; bases not matched to a gene: 2. The CDR3 extends over 14 amino acids. DNA of the CDR3: TGTGCCAGCTCCGGGGACAGGGGCTCCTACGAGCAGTACTTC. It specifies CASSGDRGSYEQYF.

This clone occurred once. The chain has TRBV11-3 and TRBJ2-1; possibly TRBD2 for D (7 bases). The CDR3 length is 16 residues. V lost 0 bases to trimming and J lost 8 bases, with 17 bases between them. Germline CDR1 is SGHNT and CDR2 is YENEEA. The CDR3 loop reads CASSLDPGGPSHEQFF. For the CDR3, the DNA is TGTGCCAGCAGCTTAGACCCGGGGGGCCCTTCCCATGAGCAGTTCTTC.

The chain has TRBV7-9 and TRBJ2-1; unclear D gene. Trimming removed 5 bases at V and 0 bases at J, with 14 bases between. This CDR3 is built from 16 residues. Germline V gene lookup returns CDR1 SEHNR and CDR2 FQNEAQ (reference sequence). CDR3 nucleotides: TGTGCCAGCAGCCACCGAACGGAGAGCTCCTACAATGAGCAGTTCTTC. Residues: CASSHRTESSYNEQFF.

This clone occurred a few times. The chain has TRBV7-2 and TRBJ1-5; 7 positions match TRBD1. The germline gives CDR1 SGHTA, CDR2 FQGNSA. J gave up 4 bases and V 1 base, and 7 bases lay outside the gene matches. The CDR3 is made up of 16 amino acids. Here the CDR3 DNA reads TGTGCCAGCAGCTTAGAAGGGCAGGGGGAAAATCAGCCCCAGCATTTT. Translation: CASSLEGQGENQPQHF.